This TCR beta chain was profiled in a study of blood T cell repertoires in COVID-19 (dated by TCRdb to 2020 to 2022). Background for the entire study: The collaborator samples originated in the United States, Italy and Spain and spanned the acute and convalescent phases of COVID-19. HLA class I and class II types, where available, came from metadata supplied by the sample provider rather than from assay-based typing. Subjects who had been exposed to COVID-19, were actively infected with it, or had recovered from it provided the deeply sampled blood TCRbeta repertoires that made up the dataset. The prospective study material was composed of cDNA or gDNA derived from T cells, B-cell-depleted T cells, or PBMCs. A freely available public database, intended as a resource for researchers studying the immune response to SARS-CoV-2, is where the repertoires were released. The sample metadata nearly always contained a de-identified subject ID, COVID-19 status, age in years and sex. The samples were drawn from the first 160 participants of the ongoing ImmuneRACE study and from under 1,500 subjects provided by 6 global collaborators. What the authors observed across the whole study: Clinical and demographic metadata were provided uncurated, with the amount varying by source and participant.

The collaborating institutions used their own protocols to collect whole blood in K2EDTA tubes. For TCRbeta analysis, collaborator samples were shipped as frozen whole blood, as isolated PBMCs, or as DNA extracted from either sample type. The CDR3 sequence holds 15 residues, the cysteine and phenylalanine included. Here the CDR3 DNA is all that survives: 45 bases in frame from base 1. The germline ends are 15 bases apart after V is trimmed by 5 bases and J by 1 base. CDR1 and CDR2 (SGHRS, YFSETQ) derive from the germline V gene. Note on this clone: Its antigen is not yet known. Per-base quality was not reported, and no clone a single base away is much larger than it.

TCRbeta CDR3 regions were amplified from genomic DNA using the immunoSEQ Assay, a bias-controlled multiplex PCR. Per the source publication's procedure: Within the assay, amplification of reference gene primers was used to estimate how many nucleated cells each sample contained. To quantify the absolute abundance of each unique TCRbeta CDR3 rearrangement, sequence reads were collapsed and filtered. For each sample, productive Simpson clonality was calculated as the square root of Simpson's diversity index over productive rearrangements. TCRdb provides this immuneACCESS table in a form limited to in-frame rearrangements. Some clones are lacking; in checked studies, under half of them reflect an unresolved V gene, and why the rest are absent is not known. V and J calls and clone size are copied from that table; D and trimming were computed from the DNA. The sample table lists approximately 270,000 clones, more than 85% of them with a count of one. Around 0.84% of the sample is in the top ten clones.

Source material: peripheral blood. Here the chain combines TRBV5-1 and TRBJ1-1; the D gene is possibly TRBD1, with 6 bases matching. The TCR originated in a man between 25 and 39 years old with acute or convalescent COVID-19. The DNA sequence follows: TGCGCCAGCAGTACTGAAGGACAGACGAACACTGAAGCTTTCTTT. Translated, it reads CASSTEGQTNTEAFF.